Shown below are 8 T cell receptor beta chains from a single sample sequenced in a study of vaccination effects on CD4 cells after COVID-19. These receptors lack a known antigen. This table comes from immunoSEQ multiplex PCR, and its TCRdb copy is limited to in-frame clones, with some not included. There are tens of thousands of clones in the sample; 70% to 75% occur only once, and under 5.5% lies in the top ten. Before sequencing, viral peptide pools were used by the ViraFEST assay to expand antigen-specific CD4+ T cells. CD4+ T cells were isolated after nine to ten days of culture. Among the vaccine recipients, none had a prior SARS-CoV-2 infection, and nucleocapsid antibodies were negative. Sequencing was performed on CD4+ T cells from PBMCs cultured with SARS-CoV-2 spike peptides, taken before COVID-19 vaccination. The receptors here all came from a human donor who received a COVID-19 vaccine.

The chain has TRBV4-1 and TRBJ2-2; 7 positions match TRBD1. V shed 0 bases, J shed 5 bases, and the junction held 3 bases outside the gene matches. The length of the CDR3 is 15 residues. Germline V gene data show CDR1 as MGHRA and CDR2 as YSYEKL. CDR3 protein: CASSQEQGMTGELFF. The CDR3 DNA reads TGCGCCAGCAGCCAAGAACAGGGGATGACCGGGGAGCTGTTTTTT.

This chain links TRBV6-2 or TRBV6-3 with TRBJ2-2, with 7 nucleotides matching TRBD1. The V and J ends lost 6 bases and 2 bases, in that order; junction bases with no gene match: 6. Germline CDR1 reads MNHEY; CDR2 reads SVGEGT. The CDR3 contains 15 residues. The CDR3: CASSLDRRNTGELFF. CDR3 sequence (DNA): TGTGCCAGCAGCCTGGACAGGAGAAACACCGGGGAGCTGTTTTTT.

The chain has TRBV30 and TRBJ1-5; tentative D call: TRBD1 (5 bases). The V gene's germline CDR1 is GTSNPN and CDR2 SVGIG (reference sequence). The CDR3 spans 13 residues. V dropped 0 bases and J dropped 7 bases, with 10 bases sitting between them. The CDR3 is CAWSVPGRQPQHF. The CDR3 DNA reads TGTGCCTGGAGTGTACCAGGGAGGCAGCCCCAGCATTTT.

This clone showed up just once. V usage is TRBV5-1 and J usage is TRBJ2-7; D might be TRBD1 or TRBD2, each matching 6 bases. The length of the CDR3 is 15 residues. Germline CDR1 and CDR2: SGHRS and YFSETQ. With 0 bases removed from V and 1 base from J, the gap between germline ends came to 11 bases. CDR3 bases: TGCGCCAGCAGCTTGGATGGAGGGGGGTCCTACGAGCAGTACTTC. The encoded protein is CASSLDGGGSYEQYF.

In its sample, this clone was seen a few times. V is TRBV3-1 (or the pseudogene TRBV3-2) and J is TRBJ1-6, with D uncertain. The CDR3 consists of 17 residues. V was shortened by 4 bases and J by 0 bases, with 13 bases between the two germline ends. Germline values: CDR1 LGHDT, CDR2 YNNKEL (reference sequence). This CDR3 is CASSRNTASSYNSPLHF. The CDR3 region has the DNA TGTGCCAGCAGCCGCAATACAGCGAGCTCCTATAATTCACCCCTCCACTTT.

The chain combines TRBV7-2 with TRBJ1-5; TRBD1 is a possible D gene (5 bases). This CDR3 has 15 amino acids. The germline gives CDR1 SGHTA, CDR2 FQGNSA. With 1 base removed from V and 4 bases from J, the gap between germline ends came to 11 bases. In DNA form, the CDR3 reads TGTGCCAGCAGCTTAGGTTACAGGATAAATCAGCCCCAGCATTTT. Amino acid sequence: CASSLGYRINQPQHF.

Written as DNA, the CDR3 is TGCGCCAGCAGCTTGTTTGTGGGGGCCGCGAACACCGGGGAGCTGTTTTTT. Its protein is CASSLFVGAANTGELFF. This rearrangement joins TRBV5-1 to TRBJ2-2; a possible D gene is TRBD1 (6 bases). The CDR3 spans 17 residues. Trimming stripped 1 base from V and 0 bases from J, with 13 bases between. CDR1 SGHRS and CDR2 YFSETQ come from the germline V gene.

This clone was observed a handful of times. The chain recombines TRBV12-3 or TRBV12-4 with TRBJ1-1; no clear D gene. The CDR3 is 13 residues long. The V gene lost 7 bases and the J gene lost 4 bases, with 13 bases spanning the gap. The CDR3 DNA is TGTGCCAGCAAGTCTAGGTGGTCCACTGAAGCTTTCTTT. Amino acid sequence: CASKSRWSTEAFF.